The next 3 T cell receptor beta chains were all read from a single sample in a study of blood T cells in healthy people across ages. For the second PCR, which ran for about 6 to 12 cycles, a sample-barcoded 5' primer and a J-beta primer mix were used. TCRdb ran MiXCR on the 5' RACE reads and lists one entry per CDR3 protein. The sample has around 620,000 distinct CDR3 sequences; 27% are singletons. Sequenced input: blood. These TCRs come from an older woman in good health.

The CDR3 coding sequence is TGCAGTGCCTCCGGGATCGGAGGGGTCTACGAGCAGTACTTC. This codes for CSASGIGGVYEQYF. This chain joins TRBV20-1 and TRBJ2-7; a weak D match, TRBD2 (6 bases). Germline V gene sequence: CDR1 DFQATT, CDR2 SNEGSKA (reference sequence). The CDR3 is made up of 14 amino acids. The V and J ends lost 6 bases and 3 bases respectively, with 18 bases between them.

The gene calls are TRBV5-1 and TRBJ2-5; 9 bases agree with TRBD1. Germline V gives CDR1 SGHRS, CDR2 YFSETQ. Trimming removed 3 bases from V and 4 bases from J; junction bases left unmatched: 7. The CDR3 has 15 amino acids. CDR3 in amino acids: CASSWGHRGLETQYF. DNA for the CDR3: TGCGCCAGCAGCTGGGGTCACAGGGGGCTAGAGACCCAGTACTTC. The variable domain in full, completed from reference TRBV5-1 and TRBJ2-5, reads KAGVTQTPRYLIKTRGQQVTLSCSPISGHRSVSWYQQTPGQGLQFLFEYFSETQRNKGNFPGRFSGRQFSNSRSEMNVSTLELGDSALYLCASSWGHRGLETQYFGPGTRLLVL.

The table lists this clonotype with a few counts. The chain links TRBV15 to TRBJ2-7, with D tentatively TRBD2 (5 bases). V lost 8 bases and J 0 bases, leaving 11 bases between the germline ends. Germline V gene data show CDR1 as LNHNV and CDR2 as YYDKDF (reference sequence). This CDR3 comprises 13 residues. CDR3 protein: CATRGSNSYEQYF. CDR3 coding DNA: TGTGCCACCCGTGGGAGTAACTCCTACGAGCAGTACTTC.